A single sample is the source of the 26 T cell receptor beta chains below, sequenced in a study of technical replicates of blood from a handful of donors. Only in-frame clones appear in the TCRdb table, and some are missing; sequencing was by immunoSEQ multiplex PCR. This sample has about 76,000 clones; approximately 94% occur once, and the top ten carry 0.3% to 0.45%. The sequencing sample was made of T cells isolated from PBMCs. Every receptor here comes from a human donor in good health.

The chain joins TRBV9 to TRBJ2-7; 8 positions agree with TRBD2. V shed 4 bases and J 5 bases; nucleotides not matched to a gene: 14. Germline V CDR1 and CDR2: SGDLS, YYNGEE. This CDR3 has 16 amino acids. In DNA form, the CDR3 reads TGTGCCAGCAGCCACCGTCGAGCGGGAGTGGAGGACGAGCAGTACTTC. Translating it yields CASSHRRAGVEDEQYF.

This chain joins TRBV7-2 and TRBJ2-7; weak D call: TRBD2 (7 bases). This CDR3 comprises 15 residues. Trimming shortened V by 1 base and J by 2 bases, and 12 bases separated the two germline ends. CDR1 is SGHTA and CDR2 is FQGNSA in the germline V gene. The CDR3 bases are TGTGCCAGCAGCTTAGAGGGGGGAGGGCCCTACGAGCAGTACTTC. Protein product: CASSLEGGGPYEQYF.

V is TRBV5-1 and J is TRBJ2-1; 9 positions agree with TRBD1. The J segment lost 2 bases and the V segment lost 4 bases, leaving 10 bases of the junction unmatched. The CDR3 runs to 17 residues. Germline V gene sequence: CDR1 SGHRS, CDR2 YFSETQ. CDR3 sequence (DNA): TGCGCCAGCAGCCCAAAACGGGGACAGGGCCCCTACAATGAGCAGTTCTTC. Its protein product is CASSPKRGQGPYNEQFF.

The chain uses TRBV4-3 and TRBJ1-2, with D possibly being TRBD1 (6 bases). The germline gives CDR1 LGHNA, CDR2 YSLEER. CDR3 length: 12 amino acids. V was clipped by 3 bases and J by 4 bases, with 6 bases between them. The CDR3 protein is CASSQTGYGYTF. CDR3 nucleotides: TGCGCCAGCAGCCAGACAGGCTATGGCTACACCTTC.

The genes are TRBV5-8 and TRBJ2-2; D perhaps matches TRBD2 (6 bases). Per germline, CDR1 SGHTS and CDR2 YDEGEE. The CDR3 extends over 13 amino acids. Trimming removed 5 bases at V and 5 bases at J, with 10 bases between. The CDR3 nucleotides are TGTGCCAGCAGTCTAGGGAGGACCGGGGAGCTGTTTTTT. Encoded protein: CASSLGRTGELFF.

The CDR3 spells CASSIRNTIYF. The CDR3 nucleotides read TGTGCCAGTAGTATCAGAAACACCATATATTTT. The chain employs TRBV19 and TRBJ1-3; D is uncertain. Germline CDR1 LNHDA, CDR2 SQIVND (reference sequence). Trimming stripped 3 bases from V and 5 bases from J, with 2 bases between. The CDR3 length is 11 residues.

The chain employs TRBV9 and TRBJ2-5; D remains ambiguous. V lost 3 bases to trimming and J lost 2 bases, with 5 bases between them. Germline V gene data show CDR1 as SGDLS and CDR2 as YYNGEE. This CDR3 has 12 amino acids. DNA of the CDR3: TGTGCCAGCAGCGACACACAAGAGACCCAGTACTTC. Its translation: CASSDTQETQYF.

The chain recombines TRBV11-3 with TRBJ2-1, with unresolved D. This CDR3 is built from 16 residues. Germline lookup yields CDR1 SGHNT and CDR2 YENEEA. The V gene lost 2 bases and the J gene lost 0 bases, with 11 bases spanning the gap. The CDR3 spells CASSLRSSGSYNEQFF. The CDR3 nucleotides read TGTGCCAGCAGCTTAAGATCCTCGGGCTCCTACAATGAGCAGTTCTTC.

V is TRBV6-1 and J is TRBJ1-2; D is possibly TRBD1 (5 bases). This CDR3 has 13 amino acids. With 8 bases removed from V and 5 bases from J, the gap between germline ends came to 15 bases. Germline-derived CDR1 and CDR2 are MNHNS and SASEGT. Written as DNA, the CDR3 is TGTGCCAGCGTAGATCAGGGCGAGTATGGCTACACCTTC. Translating it yields CASVDQGEYGYTF.

The rearrangement uses TRBV6-5 and TRBJ2-7; D perhaps matches TRBD1 (6 bases). Germline-derived CDR1 and CDR2 are MNHEY and SVGAGI. The CDR3 has 15 amino acids. V was trimmed by 0 bases and J by 6 bases, leaving 15 bases between them. The CDR3 loop is CASSYSSGDEAEQYF. The DNA of the CDR3 is TGTGCCAGCAGTTACTCTTCAGGGGACGAAGCCGAGCAGTACTTC.

V and J are TRBV19 and TRBJ2-3; 7 nucleotides agree with TRBD2. Trimming removed 5 bases from V and 5 bases from J; junction bases left unmatched: 7. The CDR3 covers 14 residues. Per the germline V gene, CDR1 is LNHDA and CDR2 is SQIVND (reference sequence). The CDR3 reads CASSVNSGLDTQYF. As DNA, the CDR3 is TGTGCCAGTAGTGTTAATAGCGGGCTAGATACGCAGTATTTT.

This clone has only one observation. The rearrangement joins TRBV9 to TRBJ2-3; D possibly corresponds to TRBD2 (5 bases). Germline V gives CDR1 SGDLS, CDR2 YYNGEE. The CDR3 consists of 17 residues. Trimming took off 4 bases at V and 2 bases at J, with 20 bases between the two ends. CDR3: CASSPDLAFLNTDTQYF. The DNA for the CDR3 is TGTGCCAGCAGCCCAGATCTAGCTTTCCTAAACACAGATACGCAGTATTTT. Complete variable domain (other parts from reference TRBV9 and TRBJ2-3): DSGVTQTPKHLITATGQRVTLRCSPRSGDLSVYWYQQSLDQGLQFLIQYYNGEERAKGNILERFSAQQFPDLHSELNLSSLELGDSALYFCASSPDLAFLNTDTQYFGPGTRLTVL.

This chain joins TRBV5-1 and TRBJ2-1; D unresolved. With 2 bases removed from V and 7 bases from J, the gap between germline ends came to 16 bases. From germline, CDR1 is SGHRS and CDR2 YFSETQ. The CDR3 has 15 amino acids. The CDR3 is CASSLRSRPSNEQFF. CDR3 nucleotides: TGCGCCAGCAGCTTACGTAGCCGTCCGTCAAATGAGCAGTTCTTC.

This chain connects TRBV6-5 to TRBJ1-1, with a weak D call TRBD1 (6 bases). The germline V gene encodes CDR1 MNHEY and CDR2 SVGAGI. The CDR3 covers 12 residues. V lost 6 bases and J 11 bases, leaving 16 bases between the germline ends. The CDR3 sequence: CASSPSPGAAFF. In nucleotides, the CDR3 is TGTGCCAGCAGCCCTTCTCCAGGGGCGGCTTTCTTT.

This rearrangement joins TRBV5-1 to TRBJ2-1, with 8 bases fitting TRBD1. J lost 8 bases, V lost 3 bases, and 10 bases had no gene match. This CDR3 has 15 amino acids. Looked up from germline, CDR1 is SGHRS and CDR2 is YFSETQ. This chain's CDR3 is CASSSSAGGRDEQFF. In DNA form, the CDR3 reads TGCGCCAGCAGCTCCAGCGCAGGGGGCAGAGATGAGCAGTTCTTC. Using reference TRBV5-1 and TRBJ2-1 for the parts outside the CDR3, the full variable domain is KAGVTQTPRYLIKTRGQQVTLSCSPISGHRSVSWYQQTPGQGLQFLFEYFSETQRNKGNFPGRFSGRQFSNSRSEMNVSTLELGDSALYLCASSSSAGGRDEQFFGPGTRLTVL.

The CDR3 DNA is TGTGCCAGCAGCTTGCGGGGGGCGTGGAGTGATGGCTACACCTTC. Its protein is CASSLRGAWSDGYTF. The rearrangement joins TRBV5-6 to TRBJ1-2; weak D call: TRBD1 (6 bases). The germline gives CDR1 SGHDT, CDR2 YYEEEE. With 1 base removed from V and 6 bases from J, the gap between germline ends came to 16 bases. The CDR3 length is 15 residues.

The CDR3 spells CASSLRGSNTGELFF. DNA for the CDR3: TGTGCCAGCAGCTTGCGGGGTTCTAACACCGGGGAGCTGTTTTTT. V is TRBV5-8 and J is TRBJ2-2; D is possibly TRBD2 (5 bases). Trimming took off 1 base at V and 2 bases at J, with 9 bases between the two ends. The CDR3 has 15 residues. Looked up from germline, CDR1 is SGHTS and CDR2 is YDEGEE. Using reference TRBV5-8 and TRBJ2-2 for the parts outside the CDR3, the full variable domain is EAGVTQSPTHLIKTRGQQATLRCSPISGHTSVYWYQQALGLGLQFLLWYDEGEERNRGNFPPRFSGRQFPNYSSELNVNALELEDSALYLCASSLRGSNTGELFFGEGSRLTVL.

The chain has TRBV4-3 and TRBJ2-1, with D uncertain. Per germline, CDR1 LGHNA and CDR2 YSLEER. V shed 0 bases and J shed 6 bases, with 9 bases lying between them. CDR3 length: 14 amino acids. CDR3 region: CASSQDLESNEQFF. In DNA, the CDR3 is TGCGCCAGCAGCCAAGATCTAGAATCCAATGAGCAGTTCTTC.

This chain uses TRBV18 with TRBJ2-6; D uncertain. The V end lost 2 bases, the J end lost 1 base, and 9 bases lay between the germline ends. Germline assignment: CDR1 KGHSH and CDR2 LQKENI. This CDR3 is built from 16 residues. Written as DNA, the CDR3 is TGTGCCAGCTCACCAGTTTTAACTTCTGGGGCCAACGTCCTGACTTTC. This encodes CASSPVLTSGANVLTF.

There are a few counts of this clone. The chain combines TRBV9 with TRBJ1-1; tentatively, D is TRBD1 (6 bases). The CDR3 is 14 amino acids. The V and J ends lost 0 bases and 6 bases respectively, with 12 bases between them. Germline V lookup: CDR1 SGDLS, CDR2 YYNGEE. CDR3 in amino acids: CASSVVVGGAEAFF. CDR3 nucleotide sequence: TGTGCCAGCAGCGTAGTGGTAGGGGGGGCTGAAGCTTTCTTT.

The CDR3 sequence: CASSLAGRGNTEAFF. The CDR3 DNA is TGTGCCAGCAGCTTGGCTGGTAGGGGAAACACTGAAGCTTTCTTT. V gene TRBV5-6 combines with J gene TRBJ1-1; D possibly corresponds to TRBD1 (5 bases). Trimming shortened V by 0 bases and J by 2 bases, and 11 bases separated the two germline ends. The CDR3 consists of 15 residues. The germline gives CDR1 SGHDT, CDR2 YYEEEE.

This clone has only a few counts. This rearrangement joins TRBV5-4 to TRBJ1-1, with D uncertain. In germline, CDR1 is SGHNT, CDR2 YYREEE (reference sequence). The CDR3 covers 14 residues. Trimming took 2 bases from V and 4 from J, leaving 12 bases between them. The CDR3 coding sequence is TGTGCCAGCAGCTTTTTCATGGGAGGCACTGAAGCTTTCTTT. Its protein product is CASSFFMGGTEAFF.

V is TRBV28 and J is TRBJ2-7, with 7 bases lining up with TRBD1. The CDR3 spans 13 residues. After removal of 9 bases from V and 2 bases from J, the junction contained 7 bases not matched to a gene. CDR1 is MDHEN, CDR2 SYDVKM, per germline. The CDR3 DNA follows: TGTGCCAGTCAAGGACAGGCTACCTACGAGCAGTACTTC. Its protein is CASQGQATYEQYF. Combining the CDR3 with reference TRBV28 and TRBJ2-7 gives the whole variable domain DVKVTQSSRYLVKRTGEKVFLECVQDMDHENMFWYRQDPGLGLRLIYFSYDVKMKEKGDIPEGYSVSREKKERFSLILESASTNQTSMYLCASQGQATYEQYFGPGTRLTVT.

The V gene is TRBV29-1, the J gene TRBJ1-1, with 7 positions matching TRBD1. Germline CDR1 is SQVTM and CDR2 is ANQGSEA. The CDR3 runs to 14 residues. After removal of 7 bases from V and 0 bases from J, the junction contained 8 bases not matched to a gene. The CDR3 sequence is CSATRGSMNTEAFF. The CDR3, as DNA: TGCAGCGCTACCAGGGGGAGCATGAACACTGAAGCTTTCTTT.

The rearrangement joins TRBV10-3 to TRBJ1-4, with 7 bases matching TRBD1. V trimming: 7 bases; J trimming: 8 bases; junction bases outside the gene matches: 13. There are 15 residues in the CDR3. Germline V CDR1 and CDR2: ENHRY, SYGVKD. The CDR3 bases are TGTGCCATCAAGGGGGACAGTGGAACTCGCGAAAAACTGTTTTTT. It translates to CAIKGDSGTREKLFF.

V and J are TRBV5-1 and TRBJ2-3, with TRBD2 identical over 13 bases. The CDR3 has 15 amino acids. Germline loops: CDR1 SGHRS, CDR2 YFSETQ. After removal of 7 bases from V and 2 bases from J, the junction contained 4 bases not matched to a gene. The CDR3 loop is CASCGLAGVTDTQYF. For the CDR3, the DNA is TGCGCCAGCTGTGGACTAGCGGGAGTCACAGATACGCAGTATTTT.